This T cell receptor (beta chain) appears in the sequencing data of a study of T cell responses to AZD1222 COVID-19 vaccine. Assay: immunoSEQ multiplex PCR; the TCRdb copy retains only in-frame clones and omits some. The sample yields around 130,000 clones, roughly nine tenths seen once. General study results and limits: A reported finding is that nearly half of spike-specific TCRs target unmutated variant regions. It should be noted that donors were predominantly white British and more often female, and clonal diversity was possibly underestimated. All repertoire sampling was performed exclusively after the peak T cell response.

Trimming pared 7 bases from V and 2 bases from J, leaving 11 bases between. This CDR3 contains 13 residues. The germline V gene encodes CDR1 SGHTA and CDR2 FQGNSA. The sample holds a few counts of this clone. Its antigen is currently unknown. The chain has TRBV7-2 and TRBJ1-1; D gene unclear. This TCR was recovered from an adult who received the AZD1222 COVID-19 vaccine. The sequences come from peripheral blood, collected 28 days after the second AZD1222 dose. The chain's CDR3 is CASNVGQNTEAFF. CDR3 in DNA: TGTGCCAGCAACGTTGGGCAAAACACTGAAGCTTTCTTT. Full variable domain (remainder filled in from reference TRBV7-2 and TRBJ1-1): GAGVSQSPSNKVTEKGKDVELRCDPISGHTALYWYRQSLGQGLEFLIYFQGNSAPDKSGLPSDRFSAERTGGSVSTLTIQRTQQEDSAVYLCASNVGQNTEAFFGQGTRLTVV.